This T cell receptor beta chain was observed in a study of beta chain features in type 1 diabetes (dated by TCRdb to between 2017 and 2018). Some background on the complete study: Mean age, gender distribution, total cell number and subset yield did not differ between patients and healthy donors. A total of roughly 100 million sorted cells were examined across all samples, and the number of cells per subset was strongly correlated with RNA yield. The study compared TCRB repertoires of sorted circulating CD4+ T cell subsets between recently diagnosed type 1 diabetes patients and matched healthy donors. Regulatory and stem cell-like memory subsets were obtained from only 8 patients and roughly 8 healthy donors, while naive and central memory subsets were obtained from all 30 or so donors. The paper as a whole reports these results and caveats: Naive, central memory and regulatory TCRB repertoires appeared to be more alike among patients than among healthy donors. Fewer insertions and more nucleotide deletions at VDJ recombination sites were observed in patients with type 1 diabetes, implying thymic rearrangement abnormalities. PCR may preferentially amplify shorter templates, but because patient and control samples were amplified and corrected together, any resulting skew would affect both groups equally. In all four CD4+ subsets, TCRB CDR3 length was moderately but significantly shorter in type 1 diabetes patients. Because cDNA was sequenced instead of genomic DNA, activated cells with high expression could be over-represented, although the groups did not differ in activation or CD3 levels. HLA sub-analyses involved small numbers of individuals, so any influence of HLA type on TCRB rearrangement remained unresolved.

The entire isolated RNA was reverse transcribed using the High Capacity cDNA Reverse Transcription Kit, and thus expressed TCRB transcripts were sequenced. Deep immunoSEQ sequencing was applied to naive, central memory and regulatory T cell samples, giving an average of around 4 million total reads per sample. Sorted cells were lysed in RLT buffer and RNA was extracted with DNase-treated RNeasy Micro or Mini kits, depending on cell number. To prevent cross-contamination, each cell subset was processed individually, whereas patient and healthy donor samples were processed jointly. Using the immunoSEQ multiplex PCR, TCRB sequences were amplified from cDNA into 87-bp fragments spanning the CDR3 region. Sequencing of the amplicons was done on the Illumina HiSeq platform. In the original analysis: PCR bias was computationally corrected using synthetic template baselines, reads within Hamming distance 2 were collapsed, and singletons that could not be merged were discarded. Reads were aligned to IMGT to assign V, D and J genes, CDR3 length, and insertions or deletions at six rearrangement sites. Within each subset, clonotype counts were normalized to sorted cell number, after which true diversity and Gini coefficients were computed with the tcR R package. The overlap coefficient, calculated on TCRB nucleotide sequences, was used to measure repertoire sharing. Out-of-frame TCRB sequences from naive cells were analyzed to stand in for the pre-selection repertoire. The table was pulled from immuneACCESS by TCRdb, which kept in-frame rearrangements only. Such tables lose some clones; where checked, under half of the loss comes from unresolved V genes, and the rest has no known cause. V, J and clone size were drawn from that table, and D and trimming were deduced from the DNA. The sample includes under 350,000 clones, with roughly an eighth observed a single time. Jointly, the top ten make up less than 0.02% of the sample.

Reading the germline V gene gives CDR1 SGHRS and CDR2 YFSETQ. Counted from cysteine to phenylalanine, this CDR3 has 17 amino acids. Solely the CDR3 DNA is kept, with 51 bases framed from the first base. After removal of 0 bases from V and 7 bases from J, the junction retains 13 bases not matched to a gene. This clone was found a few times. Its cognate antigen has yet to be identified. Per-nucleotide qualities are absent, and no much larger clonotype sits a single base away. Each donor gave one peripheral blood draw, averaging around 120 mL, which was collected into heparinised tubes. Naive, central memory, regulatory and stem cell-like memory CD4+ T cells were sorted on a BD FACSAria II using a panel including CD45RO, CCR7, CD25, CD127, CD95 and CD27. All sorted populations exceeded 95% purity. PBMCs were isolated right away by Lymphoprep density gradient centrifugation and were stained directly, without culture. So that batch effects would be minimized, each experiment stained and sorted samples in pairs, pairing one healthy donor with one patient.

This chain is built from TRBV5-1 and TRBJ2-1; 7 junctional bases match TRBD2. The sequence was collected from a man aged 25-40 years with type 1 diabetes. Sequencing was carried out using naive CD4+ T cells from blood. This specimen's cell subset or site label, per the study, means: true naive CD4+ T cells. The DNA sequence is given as TGCGCCAGCAGCTTGGAGGTCGGGGCGGGAGTCTCTAATGAGCAGTTCTTC. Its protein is CASSLEVGAGVSNEQFF. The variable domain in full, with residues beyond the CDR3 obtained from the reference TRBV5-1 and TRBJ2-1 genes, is KAGVTQTPRYLIKTRGQQVTLSCSPISGHRSVSWYQQTPGQGLQFLFEYFSETQRNKGNFPGRFSGRQFSNSRSEMNVSTLELGDSALYLCASSLEVGAGVSNEQFFGPGTRLTVL.